The rows below give T cell receptor beta chains drawn from one sample of a study of T cell responses to AZD1222 COVID-19 vaccine. The data were produced by immunoSEQ multiplex PCR, yet TCRdb's version contains in-frame clones alone and is incomplete. The profile shows under 95,000 clones, about nine tenths of them singletons. Sequenced here: peripheral blood, sampled 28 days after the second AZD1222 dose. These receptors all come from an adult who received the AZD1222 COVID-19 vaccine. Both conserved end residues are part of each CDR3. A D gene is named only where the DNA matches it firmly. Expanded clones get a size class; other rows say once, few or many, or leave the size out.

>TRBV5-1|.|TRBD1|TRBJ2-3
CASSSRQGADTQYF
TGCGCCAGCAGCTCCCGACAGGGCGCAGATACGCAGTATTTT
>TRBV6-6|.|.|TRBJ2-7
CASSHTGTLEQYF
TGTGCCAGCAGTCATACAGGCACACTAGAGCAGTACTTC
>TRBV24-1|.|TRBD2|TRBJ2-1
CATSDPGLAGNRVQFF
TGTGCCACCAGTGACCCGGGACTAGCGGGAAATCGCGTGCAGTTCTTC
>TRBV7-2|.|.|TRBJ2-1
CASSLVGAGFGNEQFF
TGTGCCAGCAGCTTAGTGGGGGCAGGGTTCGGCAATGAGCAGTTCTTC
>TRBV4-3|few|.|TRBJ2-7
CASSQSVVRVSSSEQYF
TGCGCCAGCAGCCAATCCGTCGTCAGGGTGTCGTCTAGCGAGCAGTACTTC
>TRBV7-6|.|TRBD2|TRBJ2-2
CASSLGGSGGELFF
TGTGCCAGCAGCTTAGGCGGGAGCGGCGGGGAGCTGTTTTTT
>TRBV19|.|.|TRBJ2-1
CASSMRTPHEQFF
TGTGCCAGTAGTATGCGGACACCCCATGAGCAGTTCTTC
>TRBV18|.|.|TRBJ1-6
CASSPQEGGNSPLHF
TGTGCCAGCTCACCACAGGAAGGGGGTAATTCACCCCTCCACTTT
>TRBV5-4|.|.|TRBJ1-1
CASSLGPGEANTEAFF
TGTGCCAGCAGCTTGGGCCCAGGGGAGGCGAACACTGAAGCTTTCTTT
>TRBV29-1|once|TRBD1|TRBJ2-7
CSVWDSYEQYF
TGCAGCGTTTGGGACAGCTACGAGCAGTACTTC
>TRBV25-1|.|.|TRBJ1-2
CASADPAGSDYGYTF
TGTGCCAGCGCCGACCCGGCAGGGAGCGACTATGGCTACACCTTC
>TRBV5-8|.|.|TRBJ1-4
CASSLLGMGEKLFF
TGTGCCAGCAGCTTGCTCGGAATGGGGGAAAAACTGTTTTTT
>TRBV12-3/TRBV12-4|.|TRBD1|TRBJ1-1
CASSLTGITEAFF
TGTGCCAGCAGTTTGACAGGGATCACTGAAGCTTTCTTT
>TRBV7-2|.|TRBD2|TRBJ2-2
CASSPGLAGVAGELFF
TGTGCCAGCAGCCCGGGACTAGCGGGAGTGGCCGGGGAGCTGTTTTTT
>TRBV7-2|.|TRBD2|TRBJ2-7
CASSLALTSGGYEQYF
TGTGCCAGCAGCTTAGCCCTGACTAGCGGGGGCTACGAGCAGTACTTC
>TRBV30|.|TRBD1|TRBJ2-7
CAWTSGTVTYEQYF
TGTGCCTGGACCTCCGGGACAGTTACCTACGAGCAGTACTTC
>TRBV21-1|few|.|TRBJ2-1
CASSAGRTSGQFF
TGTGCCAGCAGCGCGGGACGAACAAGCGGGCAGTTCTTC
>TRBV5-1|.|TRBD1|TRBJ2-7
CASSLGTVPLSYEQYF
TGCGCCAGCAGCCTAGGGACAGTGCCTCTCTCCTACGAGCAGTACTTC
>TRBV27|.|.|TRBJ2-7
CASSLSGVNEQYF
TGTGCCAGCAGTTTATCGGGCGTAAACGAGCAGTACTTC
>TRBV7-9|once|TRBD1|TRBJ1-1
CASSSTTGDTEAFF
TGTGCCAGCAGCTCTACTACAGGGGACACTGAAGCTTTCTTT
>TRBV7-8|.|TRBD2|TRBJ2-7
CASRVRSGKSAEQYF
TGTGCCAGCAGGGTTAGAAGCGGGAAAAGTGCCGAGCAGTACTTC
>TRBV4-1|.|.|TRBJ2-5
CASSQYEMAGDQTQYF
TGCGCCAGCAGCCAATATGAGATGGCTGGGGATCAGACCCAGTACTTC